The sequence of this TCR beta chain was determined in a study of T cell clonality in common variable immunodeficiency. Whole-study results and caveats: Repertoire-complication correlations in CVID were limited by patient heterogeneity. Common variable immunodeficiency TCR beta sequences reportedly had fewer deletions and N-nucleotide insertions.

The method was immunoSEQ multiplex PCR; TCRdb's version includes in-frame clones alone and lacks a portion of them. The repertoire shows roughly 42,000 clones, none seen only once; the top ten take around 6%. This clone is classed as large. Its matching antigen is unknown. The CDR3 goes on 3 residues after the read ends, and that part is filled in from the germline J gene. Germline V gives CDR1 SGHTA, CDR2 FQGNSA. The CDR3 loop spans 13 amino acids. Trimming removed 4 bases at V and 7 bases at J, with 11 bases between. This chain joins TRBV7-2 and TRBJ1-5; D is unresolved. This clonotype originated in a human donor with common variable immunodeficiency. The sequenced sample was peripheral blood mononuclear cells. CDR3 loop: CASSSYTGQPQHF. Partial CDR3 DNA: TGTGCCAGCAGCTCCTATACCGGGCAGCCC.